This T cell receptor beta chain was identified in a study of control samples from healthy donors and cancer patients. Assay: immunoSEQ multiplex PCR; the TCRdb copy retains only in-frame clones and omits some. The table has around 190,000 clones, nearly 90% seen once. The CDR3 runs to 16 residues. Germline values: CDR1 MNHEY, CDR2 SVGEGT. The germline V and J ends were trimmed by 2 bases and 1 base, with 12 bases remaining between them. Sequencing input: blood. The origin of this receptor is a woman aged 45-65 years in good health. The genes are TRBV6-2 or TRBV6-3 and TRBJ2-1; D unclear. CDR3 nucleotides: TGTGCCAGCAGTTACGAAACAGCTAAATCCTACAATGAGCAGTTCTTC. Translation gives CASSYETAKSYNEQFF.